The sequence of this TCR beta chain was determined in a study of blood T cell repertoires in COVID-19. Study information: COVID-19 samples collected from the United States, Italy and Spain covered acute and convalescent phases.

Here immunoSEQ multiplex PCR was the method, and the copy in TCRdb shows in-frame clones only, minus some. This table has roughly 130,000 clones, approximately 90% appearing once. The V segment lost 4 bases and the J segment 2 bases; nucleotides outside the gene matches: 13. The CDR3 has 18 residues. Germline V gene sequence: CDR1 SGHRS, CDR2 YFSETQ. The V gene is TRBV5-1, the J gene TRBJ2-2, with TRBD1 matching 8 bases. This TCR was sampled from a man aged 35-49 years with acute or convalescent COVID-19. The sequenced material came from peripheral blood. This chain's CDR3 is CASSLIKPGTGNTGELFF. DNA of the CDR3: TGCGCCAGCAGCCTGATTAAACCCGGGACAGGAAACACCGGGGAGCTGTTTTTT.